This TCR beta chain stems from a study of blood T cell repertoires in COVID-19. About the study: COVID-19 samples from acute and convalescent phases originated in the United States, Italy and Spain.

Participants came from some 23 US areas, aged about 18 to 100 years. Authors' processing steps: Estimates of nucleated cell counts were drawn from the amplification of reference gene primers. Sequenced by immunoSEQ multiplex PCR; TCRdb stores in-frame clones only, minus some. That table supplies the V and J calls and clone size; D and trimming were determined from the DNA. In the table there are more than 200,000 clones, around 90% of which are singletons. Germline lookup yields CDR1 SGHAT and CDR2 FQNNGV. This CDR3 spans 18 amino acids. V trimming: 5 bases; J trimming: 2 bases; junction bases outside the gene matches: 9.

This receptor was taken from a man between 25 and 39 years old in a cohort exposed to, infected with or recovered from COVID-19 (not recorded which). The source material was PBMCs or T cells enriched from blood (not recorded which). The chain is built from TRBV11-2 and TRBJ2-7; 16 nucleotides align to TRBD2. CDR3 residues: CASSPSGTSGRGTYEQYF. The CDR3 nucleotides are TGTGCCAGCAGCCCCTCCGGGACTAGCGGGAGGGGCACCTACGAGCAGTACTTC. The entire variable domain, with the rest obtained from reference TRBV11-2 and TRBJ2-7, is as follows: EAGVAQSPRYKIIEKRQSVAFWCNPISGHATLYWYQQILGQGPKLLIQFQNNGVVDDSQLPKDRFSAERLKGVDSTLKIQPAKLEDSAVYLCASSPSGTSGRGTYEQYFGPGTRLTVT.